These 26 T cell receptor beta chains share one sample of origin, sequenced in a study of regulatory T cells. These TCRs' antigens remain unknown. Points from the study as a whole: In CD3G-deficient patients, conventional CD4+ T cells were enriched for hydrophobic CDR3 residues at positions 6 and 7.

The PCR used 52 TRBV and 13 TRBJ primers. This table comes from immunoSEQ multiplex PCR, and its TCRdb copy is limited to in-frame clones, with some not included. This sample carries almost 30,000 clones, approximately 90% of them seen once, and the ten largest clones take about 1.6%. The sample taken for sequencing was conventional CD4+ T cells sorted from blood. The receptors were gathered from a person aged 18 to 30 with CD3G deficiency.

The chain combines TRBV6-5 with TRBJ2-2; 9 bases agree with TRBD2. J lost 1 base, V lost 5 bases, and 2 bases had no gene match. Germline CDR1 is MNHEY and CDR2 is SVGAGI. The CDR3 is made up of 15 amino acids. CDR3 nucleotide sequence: TGTGCCAGCAGTAGGACTAGCGAGAACACCGGGGAGCTGTTTTTT. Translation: CASSRTSENTGELFF.

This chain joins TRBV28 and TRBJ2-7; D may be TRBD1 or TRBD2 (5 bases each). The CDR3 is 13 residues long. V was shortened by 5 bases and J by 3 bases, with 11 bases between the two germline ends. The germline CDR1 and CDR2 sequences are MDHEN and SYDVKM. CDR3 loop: CASSPGDHYEQYF. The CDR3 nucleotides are TGTGCCAGCAGTCCCGGGGACCACTACGAGCAGTACTTC. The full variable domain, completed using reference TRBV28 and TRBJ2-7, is DVKVTQSSRYLVKRTGEKVFLECVQDMDHENMFWYRQDPGLGLRLIYFSYDVKMKEKGDIPEGYSVSREKKERFSLILESASTNQTSMYLCASSPGDHYEQYFGPGTRLTVT.

The CDR3: CASSYSAGEQYF. In DNA form, the CDR3 reads TGTGCCAGCAGTTACTCGGCAGGAGAGCAGTACTTC. The chain recombines TRBV6-6 with TRBJ2-7; D call uncertain. V was pared by 0 bases and J by 7 bases, with 7 bases between. The CDR3 has 12 residues. Per the germline V gene, CDR1 is MNHNY and CDR2 is SVGAGI (reference sequence).

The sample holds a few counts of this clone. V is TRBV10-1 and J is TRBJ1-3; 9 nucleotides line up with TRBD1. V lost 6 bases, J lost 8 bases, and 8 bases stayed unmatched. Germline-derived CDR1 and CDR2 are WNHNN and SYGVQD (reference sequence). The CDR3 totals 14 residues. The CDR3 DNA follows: TGCGCCAGCAGCCCCGGGACAGGGATAGACACCATATATTTT. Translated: CASSPGTGIDTIYF.

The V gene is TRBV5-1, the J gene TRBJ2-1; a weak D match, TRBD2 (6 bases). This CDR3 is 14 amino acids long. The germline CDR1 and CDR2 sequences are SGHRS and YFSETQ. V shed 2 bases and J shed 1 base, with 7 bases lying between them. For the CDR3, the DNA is TGCGCCAGCAGCTTAGGGACTTCCTACAATGAGCAGTTCTTC. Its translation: CASSLGTSYNEQFF.

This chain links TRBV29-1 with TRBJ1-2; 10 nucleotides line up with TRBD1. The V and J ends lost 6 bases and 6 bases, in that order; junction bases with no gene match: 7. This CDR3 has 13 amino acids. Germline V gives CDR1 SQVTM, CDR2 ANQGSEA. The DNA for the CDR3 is TGCAGCGTCCCGGGACAGGGGAGAGATGGCTACACCTTC. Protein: CSVPGQGRDGYTF.

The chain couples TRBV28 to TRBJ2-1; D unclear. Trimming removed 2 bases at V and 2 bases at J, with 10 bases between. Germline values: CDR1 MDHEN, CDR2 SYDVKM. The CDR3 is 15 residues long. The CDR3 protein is CASSLQVSTYNEQFF. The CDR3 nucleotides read TGTGCCAGCAGTTTACAAGTATCGACCTACAATGAGCAGTTCTTC.

The CDR3 DNA reads as TGTGCCAGCAGTGAAGTACCTGGCTGGGGGACAGATCAGCCCCAGCATTTT. This gives the protein CASSEVPGWGTDQPQHF. This rearrangement joins TRBV6-1 to TRBJ1-5; 7 nucleotides match TRBD1. Germline V gives CDR1 MNHNS, CDR2 SASEGT. CDR3 length equals 17 residues. V shed 1 base, J shed 5 bases, and the junction held 11 bases outside the gene matches.

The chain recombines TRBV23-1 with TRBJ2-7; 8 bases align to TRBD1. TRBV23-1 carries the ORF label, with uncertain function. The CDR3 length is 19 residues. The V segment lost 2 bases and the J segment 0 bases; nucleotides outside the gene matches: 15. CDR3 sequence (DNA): TGCGCCAGCAGTCAACTCAGGGGGCGTCCGTGCCTTAGCTCCTACGAGCAGTACTTC. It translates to CASSQLRGRPCLSSYEQYF.

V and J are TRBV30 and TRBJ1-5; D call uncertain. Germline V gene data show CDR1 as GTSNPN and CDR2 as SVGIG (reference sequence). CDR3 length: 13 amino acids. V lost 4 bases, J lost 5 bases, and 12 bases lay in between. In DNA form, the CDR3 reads TGTGCCTGGACGGATGAGGGCCATCAGCCCCAGCATTTT. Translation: CAWTDEGHQPQHF.

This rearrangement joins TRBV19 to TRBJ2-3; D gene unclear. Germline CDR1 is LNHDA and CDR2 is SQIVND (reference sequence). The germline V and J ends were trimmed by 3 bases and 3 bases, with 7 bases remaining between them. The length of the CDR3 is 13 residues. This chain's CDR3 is CASSMRHTDTQYF. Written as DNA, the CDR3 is TGTGCCAGTAGTATGAGACATACAGATACGCAGTATTTT.

The CDR3 DNA is TGTGCCAGCAGTTTATCGGGCCAAAGACACGAGCAGTACTTC. It codes for CASSLSGQRHEQYF. The chain employs TRBV28 and TRBJ2-5; D unclear. The end of the DNA aligns better with TRBJ2-7, so the J call may be wrong. Germline assignment: CDR1 MDHEN and CDR2 SYDVKM. CDR3 length equals 14 residues.

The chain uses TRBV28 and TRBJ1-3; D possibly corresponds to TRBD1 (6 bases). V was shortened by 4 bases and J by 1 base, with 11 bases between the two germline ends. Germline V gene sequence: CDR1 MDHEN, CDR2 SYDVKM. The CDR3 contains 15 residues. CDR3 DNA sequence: TGTGCCAGCAGTTCGGGGGGGCTGTCTGGAAACACCATATATTTT. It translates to CASSSGGLSGNTIYF.

The CDR3 nucleotides are TGTGCTAGTGGTTCCTCCGCCGGGACCTCCGGGGAGCTGTTTTTT. Its protein product is CASGSSAGTSGELFF. The rearrangement joins TRBV12-5 to TRBJ2-2; the D call may be TRBD1 or TRBD2 (5 bases each). This CDR3 has 15 amino acids. V lost 4 bases and J 6 bases, leaving 15 bases between the germline ends. The germline gives CDR1 LGHNT, CDR2 FRNRAP.

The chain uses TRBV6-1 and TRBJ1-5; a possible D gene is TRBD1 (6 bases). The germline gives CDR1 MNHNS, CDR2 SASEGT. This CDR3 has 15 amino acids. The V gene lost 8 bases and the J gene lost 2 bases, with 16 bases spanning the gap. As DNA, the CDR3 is TGTGCCAGCCGTCAGGGGCCCTTAGGCAATCAGCCCCAGCATTTT. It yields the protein CASRQGPLGNQPQHF.

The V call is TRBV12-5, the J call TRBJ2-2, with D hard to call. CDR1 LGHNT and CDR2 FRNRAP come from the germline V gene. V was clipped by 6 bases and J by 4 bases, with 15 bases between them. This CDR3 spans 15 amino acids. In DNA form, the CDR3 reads TGTGCTAGTGGCCCTACTTGGACGGGCACCGGGGAGCTGTTTTTT. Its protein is CASGPTWTGTGELFF.

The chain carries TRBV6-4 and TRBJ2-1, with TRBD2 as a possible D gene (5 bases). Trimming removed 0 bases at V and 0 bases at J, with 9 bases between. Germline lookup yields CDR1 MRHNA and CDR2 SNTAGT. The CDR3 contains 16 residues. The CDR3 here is CASSDSSVSSYNEQFF. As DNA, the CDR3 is TGTGCCAGCAGTGACTCTAGCGTCAGCTCCTACAATGAGCAGTTCTTC.

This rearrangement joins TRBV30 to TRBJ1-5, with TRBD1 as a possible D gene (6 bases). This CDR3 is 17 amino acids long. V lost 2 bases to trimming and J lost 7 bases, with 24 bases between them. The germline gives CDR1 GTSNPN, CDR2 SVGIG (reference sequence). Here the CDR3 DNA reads TGTGCCTGGAGTCCCCGAGGAGGGGGGGCTGTGGGCCAGCCCCAGCATTTT. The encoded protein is CAWSPRGGGAVGQPQHF.

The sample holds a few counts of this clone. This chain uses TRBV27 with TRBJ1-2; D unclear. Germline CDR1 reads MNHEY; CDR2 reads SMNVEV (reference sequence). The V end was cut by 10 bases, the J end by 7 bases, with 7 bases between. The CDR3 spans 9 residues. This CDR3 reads CATSGGYTF. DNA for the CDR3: TGTGCCACCTCAGGTGGCTACACCTTC.

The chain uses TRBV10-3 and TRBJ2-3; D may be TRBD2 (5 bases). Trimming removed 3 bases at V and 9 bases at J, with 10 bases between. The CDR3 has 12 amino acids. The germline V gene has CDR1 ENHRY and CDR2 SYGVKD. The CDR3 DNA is TGTGCCATCAGTGATGGGAGAGGCACGCAGTATTTT. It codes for CAISDGRGTQYF.

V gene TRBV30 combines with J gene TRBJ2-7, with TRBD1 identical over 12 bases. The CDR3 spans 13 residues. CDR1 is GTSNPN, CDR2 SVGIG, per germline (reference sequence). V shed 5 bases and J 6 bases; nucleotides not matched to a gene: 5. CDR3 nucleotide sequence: TGTGCCTGGGAGGGGACAGGGGGCCGCGAGCAGTACTTC. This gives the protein CAWEGTGGREQYF.

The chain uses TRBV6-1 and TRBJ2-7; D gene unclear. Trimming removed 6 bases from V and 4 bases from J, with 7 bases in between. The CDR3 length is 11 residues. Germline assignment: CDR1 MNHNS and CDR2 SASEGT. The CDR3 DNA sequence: TGTGCCAGCAGCCAATTTTACGAGCAGTACTTC. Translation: CASSQFYEQYF.

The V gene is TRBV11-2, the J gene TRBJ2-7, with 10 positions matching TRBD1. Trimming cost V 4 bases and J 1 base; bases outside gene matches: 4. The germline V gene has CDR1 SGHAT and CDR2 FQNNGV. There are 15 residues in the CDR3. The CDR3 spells CASSSDRGFSYEQYF. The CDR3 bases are TGTGCCAGCAGCTCGGACAGGGGGTTTTCCTACGAGCAGTACTTC.

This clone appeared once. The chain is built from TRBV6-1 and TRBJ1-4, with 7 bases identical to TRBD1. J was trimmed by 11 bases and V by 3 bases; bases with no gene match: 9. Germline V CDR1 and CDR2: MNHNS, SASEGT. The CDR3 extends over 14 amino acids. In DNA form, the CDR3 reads TGTGCCAGCAGTGACCCCGACAGGGCCGGTAAACTGTTTTTT. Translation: CASSDPDRAGKLFF.

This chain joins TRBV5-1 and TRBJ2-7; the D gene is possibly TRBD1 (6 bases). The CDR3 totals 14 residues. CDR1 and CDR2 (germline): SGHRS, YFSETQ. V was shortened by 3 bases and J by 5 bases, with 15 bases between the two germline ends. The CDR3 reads CASSSSGQRNEQYF. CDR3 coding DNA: TGCGCCAGCAGCTCCTCGGGACAAAGGAACGAGCAGTACTTC.

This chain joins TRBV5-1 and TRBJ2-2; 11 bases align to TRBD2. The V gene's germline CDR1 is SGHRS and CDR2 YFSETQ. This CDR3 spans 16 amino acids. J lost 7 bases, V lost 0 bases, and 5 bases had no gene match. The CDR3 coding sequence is TGCGCCAGCAGCTTGGATAGCGGGAGGGCCGTCGGGGAGCTGTTTTTT. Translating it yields CASSLDSGRAVGELFF.